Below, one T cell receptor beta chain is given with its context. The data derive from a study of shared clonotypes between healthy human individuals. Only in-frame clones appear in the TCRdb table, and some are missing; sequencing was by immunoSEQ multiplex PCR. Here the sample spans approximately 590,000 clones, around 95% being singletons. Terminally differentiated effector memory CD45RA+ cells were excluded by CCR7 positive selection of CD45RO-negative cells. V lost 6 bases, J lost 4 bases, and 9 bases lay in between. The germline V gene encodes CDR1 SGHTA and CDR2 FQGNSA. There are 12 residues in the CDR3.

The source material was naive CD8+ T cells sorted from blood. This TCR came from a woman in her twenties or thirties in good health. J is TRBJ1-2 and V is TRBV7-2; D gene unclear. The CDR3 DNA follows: TGTGCCAGCAGTTTCCGTTCCTATGGCTACACCTTC. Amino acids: CASSFRSYGYTF.